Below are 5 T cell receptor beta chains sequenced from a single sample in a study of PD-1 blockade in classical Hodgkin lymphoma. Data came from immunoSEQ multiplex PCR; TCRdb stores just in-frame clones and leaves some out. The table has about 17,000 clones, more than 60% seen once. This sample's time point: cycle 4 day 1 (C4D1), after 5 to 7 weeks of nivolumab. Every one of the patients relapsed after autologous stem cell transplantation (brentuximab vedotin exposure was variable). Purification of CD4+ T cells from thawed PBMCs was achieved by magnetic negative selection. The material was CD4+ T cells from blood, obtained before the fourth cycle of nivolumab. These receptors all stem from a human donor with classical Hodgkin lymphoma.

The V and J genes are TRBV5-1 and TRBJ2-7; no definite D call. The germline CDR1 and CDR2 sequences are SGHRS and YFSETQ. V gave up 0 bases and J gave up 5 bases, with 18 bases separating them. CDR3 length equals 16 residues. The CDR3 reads CASSLAGRPNEDEQYF. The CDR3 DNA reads TGCGCCAGCAGCTTGGCGGGCAGGCCGAATGAAGACGAGCAGTACTTC.

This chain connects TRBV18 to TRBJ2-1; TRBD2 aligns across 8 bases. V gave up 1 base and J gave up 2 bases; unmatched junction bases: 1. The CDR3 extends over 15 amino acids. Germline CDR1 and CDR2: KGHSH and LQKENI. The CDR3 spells CASSPLAGTYNEQFF. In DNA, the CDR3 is TGTGCCAGCTCACCACTAGCGGGGACCTACAATGAGCAGTTCTTC.

CDR3 in amino acids: CAGVGRQLYGYTF. The DNA of the CDR3 is TGTGCCGGGGTCGGCAGGCAGTTATATGGCTACACCTTC. The genes are TRBV30 and TRBJ1-2; D not resolved. The CDR3 spans 13 residues. Germline-derived CDR1 and CDR2 are GTSNPN and SVGIG (reference sequence). Trimming stripped 8 bases from V and 5 bases from J, with 18 bases between.

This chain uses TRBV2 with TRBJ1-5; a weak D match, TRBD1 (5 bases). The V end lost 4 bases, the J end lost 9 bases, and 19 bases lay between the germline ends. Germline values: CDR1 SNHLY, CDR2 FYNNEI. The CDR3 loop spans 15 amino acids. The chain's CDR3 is CASSGGPGVPRPQHF. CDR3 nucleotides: TGTGCCAGCAGTGGAGGACCGGGGGTACCGCGGCCCCAGCATTTT.

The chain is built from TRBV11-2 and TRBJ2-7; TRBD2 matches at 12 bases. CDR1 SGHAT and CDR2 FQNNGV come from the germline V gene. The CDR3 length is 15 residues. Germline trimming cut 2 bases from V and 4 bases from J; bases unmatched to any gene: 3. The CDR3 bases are TGTGCCAGCAGCTTAAGTCTAGCGGGAGGGTACGAGCAGTACTTC. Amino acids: CASSLSLAGGYEQYF.